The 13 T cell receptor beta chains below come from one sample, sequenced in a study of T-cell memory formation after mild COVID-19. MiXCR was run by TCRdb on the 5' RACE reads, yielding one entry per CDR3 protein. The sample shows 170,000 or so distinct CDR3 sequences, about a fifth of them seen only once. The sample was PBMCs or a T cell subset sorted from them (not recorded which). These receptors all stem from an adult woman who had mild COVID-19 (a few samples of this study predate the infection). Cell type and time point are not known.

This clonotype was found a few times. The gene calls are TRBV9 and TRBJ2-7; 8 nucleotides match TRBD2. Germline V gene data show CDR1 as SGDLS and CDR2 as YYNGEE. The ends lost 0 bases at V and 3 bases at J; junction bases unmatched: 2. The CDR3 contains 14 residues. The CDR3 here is CASSVVAGSYEQYF. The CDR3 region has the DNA TGTGCCAGCAGCGTAGTAGCGGGGAGCTACGAGCAGTACTTC.

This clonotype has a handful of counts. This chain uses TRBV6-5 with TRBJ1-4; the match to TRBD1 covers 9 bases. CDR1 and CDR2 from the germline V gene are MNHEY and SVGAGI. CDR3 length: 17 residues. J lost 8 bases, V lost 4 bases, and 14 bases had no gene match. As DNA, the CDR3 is TGTGCCAGCAGTTTAACCGGGACAGGGCGTCCGGTAGAAAAACTGTTTTTT. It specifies CASSLTGTGRPVEKLFF.

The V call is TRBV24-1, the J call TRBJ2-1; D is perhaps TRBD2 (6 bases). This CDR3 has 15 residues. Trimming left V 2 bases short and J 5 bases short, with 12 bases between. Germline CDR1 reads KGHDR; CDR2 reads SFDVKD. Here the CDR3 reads CATSDSGGAHNEQFF. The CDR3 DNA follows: TGTGCCACCAGTGATTCCGGAGGGGCCCACAATGAGCAGTTCTTC.

The CDR3 is CASCVRLGYEQYF. The CDR3, as DNA: TGTGCCAGCTGCGTTCGATTAGGCTACGAGCAGTACTTC. The chain carries TRBV19 and TRBJ2-7, with D unclear. This CDR3 is 13 amino acids long. The V gene's germline CDR1 is LNHDA and CDR2 SQIVND (reference sequence). V was trimmed by 9 bases and J by 3 bases, leaving 15 bases between them.

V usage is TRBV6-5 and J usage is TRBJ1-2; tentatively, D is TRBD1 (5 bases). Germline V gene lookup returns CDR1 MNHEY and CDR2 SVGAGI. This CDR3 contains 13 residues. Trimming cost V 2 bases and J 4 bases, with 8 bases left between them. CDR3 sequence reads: CASSYEGFYGYTF. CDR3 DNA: TGTGCCAGCAGTTACGAGGGGTTCTATGGCTACACCTTC.

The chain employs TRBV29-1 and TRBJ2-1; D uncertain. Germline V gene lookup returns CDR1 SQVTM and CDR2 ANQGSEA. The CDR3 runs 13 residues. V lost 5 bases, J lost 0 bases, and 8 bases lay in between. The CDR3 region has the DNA TGCAGCGTTCGGCTGTACTCCTACAATGAGCAGTTCTTC. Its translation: CSVRLYSYNEQFF.

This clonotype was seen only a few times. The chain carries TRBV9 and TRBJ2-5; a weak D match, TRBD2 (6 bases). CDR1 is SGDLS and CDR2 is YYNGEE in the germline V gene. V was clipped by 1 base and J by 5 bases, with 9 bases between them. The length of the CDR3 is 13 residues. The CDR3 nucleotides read TGTGCCAGCAGCGTAAGCGGGTGGGAGACCCAGTACTTC. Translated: CASSVSGWETQYF.

The CDR3 here is CASSELWSAGNTEAFF. The CDR3 DNA is TGTGCCAGCAGTGAATTATGGTCGGCCGGGAACACTGAAGCTTTCTTT. This chain links TRBV2 with TRBJ1-1, with D unresolved. The CDR3 runs to 16 residues. The germline CDR1 and CDR2 sequences are SNHLY and FYNNEI. V dropped 2 bases and J dropped 1 base, with 14 bases sitting between them.

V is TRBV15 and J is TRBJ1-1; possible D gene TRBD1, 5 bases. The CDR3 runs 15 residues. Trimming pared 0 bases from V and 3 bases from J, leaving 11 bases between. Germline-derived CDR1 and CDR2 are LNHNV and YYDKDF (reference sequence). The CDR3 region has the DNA TGTGCCACCAGCAGAGAAAGGACGGGACACACTGAAGCTTTCTTT. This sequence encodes CATSRERTGHTEAFF.

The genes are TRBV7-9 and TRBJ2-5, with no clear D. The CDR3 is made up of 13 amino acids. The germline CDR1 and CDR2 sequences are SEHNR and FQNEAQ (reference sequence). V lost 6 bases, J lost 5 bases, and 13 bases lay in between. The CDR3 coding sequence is TGTGCCAGCAGATACCAGGCAGAGGAGACCCAGTACTTC. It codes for CASRYQAEETQYF.

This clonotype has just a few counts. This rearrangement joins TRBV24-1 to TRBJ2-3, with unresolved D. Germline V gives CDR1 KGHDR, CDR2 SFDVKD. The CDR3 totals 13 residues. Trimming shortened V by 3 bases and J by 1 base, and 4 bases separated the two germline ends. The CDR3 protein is CATSDDRTDTQYF. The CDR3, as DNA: TGTGCCACCAGTGATGACCGCACAGATACGCAGTATTTT.

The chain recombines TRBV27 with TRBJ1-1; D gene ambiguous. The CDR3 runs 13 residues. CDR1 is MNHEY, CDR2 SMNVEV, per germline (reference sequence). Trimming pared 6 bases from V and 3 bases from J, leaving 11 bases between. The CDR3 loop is CASRMYGDTEAFF. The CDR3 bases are TGTGCCAGCAGAATGTACGGGGACACTGAAGCTTTCTTT.

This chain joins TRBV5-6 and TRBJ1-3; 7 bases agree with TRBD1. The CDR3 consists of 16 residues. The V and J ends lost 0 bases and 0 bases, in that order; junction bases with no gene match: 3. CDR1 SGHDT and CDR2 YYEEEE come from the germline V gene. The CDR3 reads CASSLVGDSSGNTIYF. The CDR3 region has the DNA TGTGCCAGCAGCTTGGTTGGGGACAGCTCTGGAAACACCATATATTTT.